This T cell receptor beta chain appears in the sequencing data of a study of cytomegalovirus exposure and HLA in healthy donors. Germline CDR1 LNHNV, CDR2 YYDKDF (reference sequence). The CDR3 is 16 amino acids. V was clipped by 5 bases and J by 2 bases; unmatched bases: 7. Broader study findings: Data from an earlier analysis indicated that most TCR beta V segments were productive either about 87% or about 30% of the time.

The PCR employed 60 Vbeta primers together with 13 Jbeta primers. TCRdb's table, derived via immunoSEQ multiplex PCR, lists solely in-frame clones and lacks some. The sample includes roughly 150,000 clones, over 70% of them seen just once. This clone appeared a single time. Its antigen is as yet unknown. V gene TRBV15 combines with J gene TRBJ2-3; TRBD1 agrees at 10 bases. The sequence was obtained from a man in his forties in good health and CMV-seronegative. Sequenced material: PBMCs. CDR3 amino acids: CATSRRQGANTDTQYF. The CDR3 bases are TGTGCCACCAGCCGTCGACAGGGGGCCAACACAGATACGCAGTATTTT. Supplemented by reference TRBV15 and TRBJ2-3, the full variable domain reads DAMVIQNPRYQVTQFGKPVTLSCSQTLNHNVMYWYQQKSSQAPKLLFHYYDKDFNNEADTPDNFQSRRPNTSFCFLDIRSPGLGDTAMYLCATSRRQGANTDTQYFGPGTRLTVL.